This T cell receptor beta chain is from a study of graft-versus-host responses after intestinal transplantation (dated by TCRdb to the early 2020s). Regarding the complete study: The transplants that recipients received were multivisceral, liver-intestinal, or isolated intestinal. Anti-thymocyte globulin induction was given to all recipients, followed by maintenance tacrolimus and steroids for 3 to 4 years. Bulk TCR-beta CDR3 sequencing was used to track graft-versus-host and host-versus-graft alloreactive T cell clones in the graft, circulation and bone marrow after intestinal transplantation. Alloreactive clones were identified by sequencing pre-transplant mixed lymphocyte reaction products and comparing these products with unstimulated pre-transplant donor and recipient T cells. The cohort enrolled 24 intestinal transplant recipients, one of whom was a retransplant, and a few patients without pretransplant specimens were excluded. A peak of at least 4% donor T cells among recipient peripheral blood mononuclear cells was the definition used for donor T cell macrochimerism. Rather than going through the commercial service, samples from a few later patients were sequenced in-house on an Illumina MiSeq and processed with MiXCR.

This clone has just one count. This clone's antigen is unknown. Base-call qualities are not available, and no considerably larger clone is one nucleotide away. The CDR1 and CDR2 encoded by the germline V gene (reference sequence) are SEHNR and FQNEAQ. Measured from the cysteine to the phenylalanine, the CDR3 is 14 residues long. The read is trimmed to its CDR3 DNA, 42 bases read in frame from base 1. Clipping removes 4 bases from V and 6 bases from J, with 6 as the unmatched junction base count. The time point label on this specimen signifies: cells obtained before transplantation from donor or recipient. CD3+CD4+ and CD3+CD8+ populations were FACS-sorted from unstimulated pre-transplant donor and recipient cells taken from spleen or lymph nodes. Library method: the immunoSEQ multiplex PCR assay. For most patients, genomic DNA was isolated using the Qiagen DNeasy Blood and Tissue Kit and was shipped frozen to Adaptive Biotechnologies for TCR sequencing. Adaptive Biotechnologies carried out high-throughput TCR-beta CDR3 sequencing of genomic DNA for most patients. In the original analysis: TCR sequencing data for over 15 patients were retrieved from Adaptive's ImmunoSEQ software; three other patients were processed with MiXCR and VDJtools. CD4 versus CD8 sorting errors were corrected by removing sequences found in both subsets at a frequency ratio below 5:1. CDR3 nucleotide sequences shared by donor and recipient were removed because the origin of these sequences could not be assigned. To be classed as alloreactive, a clone needed at least 2-fold expansion over unstimulated cells and a minimum CFSE-low frequency of 0.002% (template counts) or 0.001% (read counts). Clones were considered mappable if detected in sequenced pre-transplant spleen, lymph node, or MLR CFSE-low populations of the donor or recipient. Cumulative frequency of alloreactive clones was calculated as a percentage of all sequences weighted by copy number. TCRdb re-hosts the immuneACCESS table, in-frame sequences only. Its copies lack some clones; in the studies checked, an unresolved V gene accounts for under half of them, and the cause for the rest is not known. Clone size and the V and J calls come from that table; the DNA yielded D and trimming. This sample holds around 45,000 clones; about 90% were observed only once. More than 2% of the sample is held by the ten biggest clonotypes.

The full study reports these points: The conclusions were limited by the relatively low number and heterogeneity of the intestinal transplant patients. Early after transplant, peak levels of circulating GvH clones were found to be associated with declines in HvG clones. GvH clones were detected in recipient bone marrow, and some of these GvH clones were observed earlier in ileal mucosa or blood, consistent with an intestinal mucosal origin. In the allografts of patients with donor T cell macrochimerism, GvH to HvG T cell clonal ratios were high.

The sequence was collected from a human donor who was the organ donor for an intestinal transplant. Sequences were derived from unstimulated CD4+ T cells sorted from spleen or lymph node cells, sampled before transplant. Recombination connected TRBV7-9 to TRBJ1-2, and 9 junctional nucleotides match TRBD1. The nucleotides read TGTGCCAGCAGCTCCCGGGACAGGGTGAATGGCTACACCTTC. This gives the protein CASSSRDRVNGYTF.